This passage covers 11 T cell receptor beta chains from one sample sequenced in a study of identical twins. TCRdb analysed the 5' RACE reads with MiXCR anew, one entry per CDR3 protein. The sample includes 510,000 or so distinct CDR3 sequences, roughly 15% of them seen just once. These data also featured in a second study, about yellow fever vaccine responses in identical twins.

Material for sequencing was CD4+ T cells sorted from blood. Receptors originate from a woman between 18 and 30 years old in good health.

In DNA form, the CDR3 reads TGCGCCAGCAGCTTAAGGTGGAACAATGAGCAGTTCTTC. Its translation is CASSLRWNNEQFF. The chain employs TRBV5-1 and TRBJ2-1; no firm D call. V was cut by 2 bases and J by 5 bases, with 8 bases left in between. CDR3 size: 13 residues. CDR1 and CDR2 (germline): SGHRS, YFSETQ.

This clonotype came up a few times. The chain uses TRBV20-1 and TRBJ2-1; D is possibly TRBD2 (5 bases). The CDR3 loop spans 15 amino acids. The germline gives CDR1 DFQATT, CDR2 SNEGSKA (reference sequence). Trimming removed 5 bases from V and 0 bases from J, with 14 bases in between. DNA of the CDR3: TGCAGTGCTTTGACTACCAAGAGCTCCTACAATGAGCAGTTCTTC. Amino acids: CSALTTKSSYNEQFF.

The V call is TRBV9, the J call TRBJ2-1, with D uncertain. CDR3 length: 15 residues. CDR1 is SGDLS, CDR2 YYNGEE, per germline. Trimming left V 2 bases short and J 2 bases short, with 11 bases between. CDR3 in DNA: TGTGCCAGCAGCGTTTTTCCTAGGACCTACAATGAGCAGTTCTTC. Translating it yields CASSVFPRTYNEQFF.

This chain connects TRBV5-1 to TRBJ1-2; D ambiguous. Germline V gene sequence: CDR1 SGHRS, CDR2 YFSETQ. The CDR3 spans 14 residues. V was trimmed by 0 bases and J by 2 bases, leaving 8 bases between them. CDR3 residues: CASSLDVLNYGYTF. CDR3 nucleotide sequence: TGCGCCAGCAGCTTGGATGTGCTGAACTATGGCTACACCTTC.

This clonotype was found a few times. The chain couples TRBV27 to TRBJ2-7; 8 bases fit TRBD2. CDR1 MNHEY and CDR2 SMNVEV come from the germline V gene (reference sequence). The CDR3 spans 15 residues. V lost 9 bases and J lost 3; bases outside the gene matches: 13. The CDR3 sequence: CARVSAGGSCYEQYF. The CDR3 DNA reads TGTGCCAGAGTGAGTGCGGGAGGAAGCTGCTACGAGCAGTACTTC.

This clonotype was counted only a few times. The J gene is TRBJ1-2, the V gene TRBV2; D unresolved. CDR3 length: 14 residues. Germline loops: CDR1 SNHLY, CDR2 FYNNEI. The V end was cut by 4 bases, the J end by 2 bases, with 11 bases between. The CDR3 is CASSGAQRNYGYTF. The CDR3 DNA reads TGTGCCAGCAGTGGCGCACAGAGGAACTATGGCTACACCTTC.

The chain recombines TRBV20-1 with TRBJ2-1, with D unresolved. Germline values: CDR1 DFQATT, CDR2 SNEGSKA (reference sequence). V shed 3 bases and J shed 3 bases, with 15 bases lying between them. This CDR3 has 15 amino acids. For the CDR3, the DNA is TGCAGTGCTAGGCTCACCTTGGGGTACTACAATGAGCAGTTCTTC. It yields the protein CSARLTLGYYNEQFF.

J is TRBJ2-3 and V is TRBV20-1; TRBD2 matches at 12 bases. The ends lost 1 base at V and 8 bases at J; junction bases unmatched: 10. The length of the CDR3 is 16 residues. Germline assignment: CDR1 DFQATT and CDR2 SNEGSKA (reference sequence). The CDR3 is CSARAPTSGRSGTQYF. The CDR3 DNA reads TGCAGTGCTAGAGCACCGACTAGCGGGAGATCGGGTACGCAGTATTTT.

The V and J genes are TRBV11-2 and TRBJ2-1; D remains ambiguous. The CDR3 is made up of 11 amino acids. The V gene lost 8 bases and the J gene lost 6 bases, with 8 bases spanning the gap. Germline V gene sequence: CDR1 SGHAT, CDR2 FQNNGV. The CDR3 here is CASGRLNEQFF. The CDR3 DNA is TGTGCCAGCGGGCGCCTCAATGAGCAGTTCTTC.

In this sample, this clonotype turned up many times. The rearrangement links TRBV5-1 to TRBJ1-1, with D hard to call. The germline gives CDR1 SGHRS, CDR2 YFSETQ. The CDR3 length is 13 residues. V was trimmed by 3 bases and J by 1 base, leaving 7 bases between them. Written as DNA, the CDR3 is TGCGCCAGCAGCTCACAAGAGAACACTGAAGCTTTCTTT. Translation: CASSSQENTEAFF.

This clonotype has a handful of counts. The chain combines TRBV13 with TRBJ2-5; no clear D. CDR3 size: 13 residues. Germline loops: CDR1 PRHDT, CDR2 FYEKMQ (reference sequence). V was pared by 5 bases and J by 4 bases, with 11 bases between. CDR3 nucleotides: TGTGCCAGCAGCACCAACAGAATAGAGACCCAGTACTTC. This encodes CASSTNRIETQYF.